The clone carrying this T cell receptor beta chain occurred many times. The data originate from a study of T cells in Graves' hyperthyroidism and ophthalmopathy. Drawn at first hyperthyroidism diagnosis, the blood sample preceded any ophthalmopathy symptoms. From RNA transcripts, TCR beta CDR3 regions were amplified. An initial round of RT-PCR targeting the TCR CDR3 relied on the HTBI primer set. TCRdb reanalysed the multiplex PCR reads using MiXCR and keeps one entry per CDR3 protein. The sample gives hundreds of thousands of distinct CDR3 sequences, under 30% of which show up once; approximately 30% is in the top ten. CDR1 is DFQATT and CDR2 is SNEGSKA in the germline V gene (reference sequence). There are 14 residues in the CDR3. V lost 5 bases to trimming and J lost 7 bases; unmatched junction nucleotides: 9.

The source is a man in his forties with Graves' hyperthyroidism that later progressed to Graves' ophthalmopathy. Sequenced sample: blood. This chain joins TRBV20-1 and TRBJ1-5; 9 bases line up with TRBD1. As DNA, the CDR3 is TGCAGTGCTGTAGCCGGGACAGGGCGGCAGCCCCAGCATTTT. Translation: CSAVAGTGRQPQHF.